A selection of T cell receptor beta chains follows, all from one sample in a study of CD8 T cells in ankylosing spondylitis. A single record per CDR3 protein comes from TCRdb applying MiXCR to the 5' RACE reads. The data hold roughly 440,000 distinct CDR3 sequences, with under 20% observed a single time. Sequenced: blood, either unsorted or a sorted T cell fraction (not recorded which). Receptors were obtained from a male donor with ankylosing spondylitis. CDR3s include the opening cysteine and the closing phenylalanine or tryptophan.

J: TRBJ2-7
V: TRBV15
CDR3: CATSRGSGDRGYEQYF

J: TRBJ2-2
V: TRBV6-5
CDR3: CASSSPQRAGELFF

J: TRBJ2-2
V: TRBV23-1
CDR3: CASSQSLVTSGRNGSCFF

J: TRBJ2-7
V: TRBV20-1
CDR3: CSAHGTSGGPYEQYF

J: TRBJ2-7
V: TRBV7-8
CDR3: CASSATGSSYEQYF

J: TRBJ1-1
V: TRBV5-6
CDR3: CASSSGTRKGGTEAFF

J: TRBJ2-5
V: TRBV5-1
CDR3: CASSSLEGRGETQYF

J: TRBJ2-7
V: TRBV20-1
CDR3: CSARDSGSWYEQYF

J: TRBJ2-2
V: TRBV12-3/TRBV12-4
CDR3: CASSPQTSGGAGGELFF

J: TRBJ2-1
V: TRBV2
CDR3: CASSERGLGEQFF

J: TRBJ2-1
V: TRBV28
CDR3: CASSSRLAGGLYNEQFF

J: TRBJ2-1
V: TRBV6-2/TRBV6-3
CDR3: CASSPGSKNNEQFF

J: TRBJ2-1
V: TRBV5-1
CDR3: CASTLGSDRNYNEQFF

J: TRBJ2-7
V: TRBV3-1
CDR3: CASSPGQGAEQYF

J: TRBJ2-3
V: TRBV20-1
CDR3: CSASAPQGGTDTQYF

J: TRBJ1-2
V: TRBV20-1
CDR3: CSARAQTGIFYGYTF

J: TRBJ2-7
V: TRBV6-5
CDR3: CASSYEAGGEQYF

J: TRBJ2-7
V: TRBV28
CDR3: CASRGTAYEQYF

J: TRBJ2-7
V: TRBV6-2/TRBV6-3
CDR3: CASSYGLANYEQYF

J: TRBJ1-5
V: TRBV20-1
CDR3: CSAPGPGGSNQPQHF

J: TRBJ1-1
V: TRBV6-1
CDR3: CASSRDRDLGEAFF

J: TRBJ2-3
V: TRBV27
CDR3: CASRGYSTDTQYF

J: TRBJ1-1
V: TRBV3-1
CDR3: CASSQEGARGTEAFF

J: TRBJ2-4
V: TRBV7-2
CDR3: CASSSGQWGDIQYF

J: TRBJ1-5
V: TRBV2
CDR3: CASSIRTGGEQPQHF

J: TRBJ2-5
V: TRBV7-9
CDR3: CASSLNQLETQYF

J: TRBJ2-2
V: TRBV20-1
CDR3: CSASLLVNTGELFF

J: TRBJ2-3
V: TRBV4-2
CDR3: CASSQVGTLRGRQDTQYF